This TCR beta chain was sequenced during a study of patients and donors after allogeneic stem cell transplantation (TCRdb year 2020). Libraries were constructed by RT-PCR. Sequencer: NextSeq 550. TCRdb's own reprocessing of the public reads used fastp at Q25 and MiXCR and kept productive beta chains. Each entry is one CDR3 protein sequence, shown with its most common DNA and genes. The sample yields roughly 250,000 distinct CDR3 sequences; approximately 14% were counted once. Under 14% of the sample is held by the ten biggest clonotypes. Via the germline V gene, CDR1 is SGHDN and CDR2 FVKESK. The junction carries 9 bases between V and J, which are trimmed by 1 base and 2 bases respectively. Counted from cysteine to phenylalanine, this CDR3 has 14 amino acids. Here the CDR3 DNA is all that survives: 42 bases in frame from base 1. This clonotype was seen a few times. It has no known antigen specificity. Per-base quality was not reported, and no clone a single base away is much larger than it.

Specimen: blood, either unsorted or a sorted T cell fraction (not recorded which). This TCR was sampled from a human donor who was either an allogeneic HSCT recipient or a stem cell or donor lymphocyte infusion donor (not recorded which). It is not recorded whose cells these are; they may come from a transplant donor. Rearrangement joined TRBV14 to TRBJ2-7, with TRBD1 tentatively as D gene (5 bases match). The base sequence is TGTGCCAGCAGCCAAGCCGACAGACCCTACGAGCAGTACTTC. The encoded protein is CASSQADRPYEQYF. Here the CDR3 is joined to the reference TRBV14 and TRBJ2-7 genes, and the full variable domain is: EAGVTQFPSHSVIEKGQTVTLRCDPISGHDNLYWYRRVMGKEIKFLLHFVKESKQDESGMPNNRFLAERTGGTYSTLKVQPAELEDSGVYFCASSQADRPYEQYFGPGTRLTVT.